The rows below give T cell receptor beta chains drawn from one sample of a study of blood T cell repertoires in COVID-19. Using immunoSEQ multiplex PCR, the repertoire was profiled, and TCRdb retains in-frame clones only, with some absent. Of 200,000 to 250,000 clones in the sample, 75% to 85% were seen once. Sequenced input: peripheral blood. All receptors come from a woman aged 25 to 39 with COVID-19, enrolled during active disease. The CDR3 runs from the conserved cysteine through the conserved F or W. Fields, in order: V gene, clone size, D gene, J gene, CDR3 length, CDR3 DNA, CDR3 protein. A D gene is named only where the DNA matches it firmly. Clone size appears in some rows only: once, few, many, or a class for an expanded clone.

V gene: TRBV9; clone size: NA; D gene: NA; J gene: TRBJ1-1; CDR3 length: 16; CDR3 DNA: TGTGCCAGCAGCGTAACGGCAGGGGTTATGAACACTGAAGCTTTCTTT; CDR3 protein: CASSVTAGVMNTEAFF
V gene: TRBV27; clone size: NA; D gene: NA; J gene: TRBJ2-2; CDR3 length: 13; CDR3 DNA: TGTGCCAGCAGCGCTACTAGCCTCGGGGAGCTGTTTTTT; CDR3 protein: CASSATSLGELFF
V gene: TRBV9; clone size: NA; D gene: NA; J gene: TRBJ1-4; CDR3 length: 13; CDR3 DNA: TGTGCCCCTAAGAAGGCGGGACGTGAAAAACTGTTTTTT; CDR3 protein: CAPKKAGREKLFF
V gene: TRBV10-3; clone size: NA; D gene: TRBD1; J gene: TRBJ1-1; CDR3 length: 14; CDR3 DNA: TGTGCCCCCCCCGACAGGGGCGCGAACACTGAAGCTTTCTTT; CDR3 protein: CAPPDRGANTEAFF
V gene: TRBV23-1; clone size: NA; D gene: TRBD1; J gene: TRBJ2-7; CDR3 length: 14; CDR3 DNA: TGCGCCAGCAGCCCCGGGACAGGGGGCTACGAGCAGTACTTC; CDR3 protein: CASSPGTGGYEQYF
V gene: TRBV9; clone size: NA; D gene: NA; J gene: TRBJ2-3; CDR3 length: 11; CDR3 DNA: TGTGCCAGCAGCCCTCAGGATACGCAGTATTTT; CDR3 protein: CASSPQDTQYF
V gene: TRBV5-5; clone size: NA; D gene: NA; J gene: TRBJ1-5; CDR3 length: 13; CDR3 DNA: TGTGCCAGCAGCTTGGCCGATGGCCAGCCCCAGCATTTT; CDR3 protein: CASSLADGQPQHF
V gene: TRBV28; clone size: NA; D gene: NA; J gene: TRBJ1-2; CDR3 length: 14; CDR3 DNA: TGTGCCAGCAGAACTTACAGGGCAAGCTATGGCTACACCTTC; CDR3 protein: CASRTYRASYGYTF
V gene: TRBV7-2; clone size: NA; D gene: NA; J gene: TRBJ1-3; CDR3 length: 16; CDR3 DNA: TGTGCCAGTGGAACCGGGACACCGAGCTCTGGAAACACCATATATTTT; CDR3 protein: CASGTGTPSSGNTIYF
V gene: TRBV7-2; clone size: NA; D gene: NA; J gene: TRBJ1-6; CDR3 length: 16; CDR3 DNA: TGTGCCAGCAGACTCACGCGCCAGGGGCAGAATTCACCCCTCCACTTT; CDR3 protein: CASRLTRQGQNSPLHF
V gene: TRBV5-4; clone size: NA; D gene: NA; J gene: TRBJ2-7; CDR3 length: 11; CDR3 DNA: TGTGCCAGCAGCTTAAAGACAGAGCAGTACTTC; CDR3 protein: CASSLKTEQYF
V gene: TRBV11-2; clone size: NA; D gene: TRBD1; J gene: TRBJ1-1; CDR3 length: 12; CDR3 DNA: TGTGCCAGCAGACGGGACAGGGGGAAAGCTTTCTTT; CDR3 protein: CASRRDRGKAFF
V gene: TRBV19; clone size: NA; D gene: TRBD1; J gene: TRBJ1-1; CDR3 length: 15; CDR3 DNA: TGTGCCAGTTCGACAGGGTTAGTTATGAACACTGAAGCTTTCTTT; CDR3 protein: CASSTGLVMNTEAFF
V gene: TRBV2; clone size: NA; D gene: TRBD2; J gene: TRBJ2-1; CDR3 length: 14; CDR3 DNA: TGTGCCAGCAAAACGGTAGCGGGCGAAAATGAGCAGTTCTTC; CDR3 protein: CASKTVAGENEQFF
V gene: TRBV19; clone size: NA; D gene: TRBD1; J gene: TRBJ1-1; CDR3 length: 13; CDR3 DNA: TGTGCCAGCTTACAGGGGAAGCACACTGAAGCTTTCTTT; CDR3 protein: CASLQGKHTEAFF
V gene: TRBV2; clone size: NA; D gene: TRBD1; J gene: TRBJ2-7; CDR3 length: 13; CDR3 DNA: TGTGCCAGCAACCGGGACAGGGGAGGGGAGCAGTACTTC; CDR3 protein: CASNRDRGGEQYF
V gene: TRBV7-2; clone size: NA; D gene: TRBD1; J gene: TRBJ1-1; CDR3 length: 13; CDR3 DNA: TGTGCCAGCAGCTTCGGACAGGCAGGAGGGGCTTTCTTT; CDR3 protein: CASSFGQAGGAFF
V gene: TRBV6-5; clone size: NA; D gene: NA; J gene: TRBJ2-5; CDR3 length: 13; CDR3 DNA: TGTGCCAGCAGAGGGACTTTCCAAGAGACCCAGTACTTC; CDR3 protein: CASRGTFQETQYF
V gene: TRBV15; clone size: few; D gene: TRBD1; J gene: TRBJ2-2; CDR3 length: 16; CDR3 DNA: TGTGCCACCAGCAGACGGACAGGGGTGAACACCGGGGAGCTGTTTTTT; CDR3 protein: CATSRRTGVNTGELFF
V gene: TRBV7-6; clone size: NA; D gene: NA; J gene: TRBJ1-5; CDR3 length: 14; CDR3 DNA: TGTGCCAGCAGCCTTAGGACGGGAGGGCAGCCCCAGCATTTT; CDR3 protein: CASSLRTGGQPQHF
V gene: TRBV2; clone size: NA; D gene: NA; J gene: TRBJ2-7; CDR3 length: 12; CDR3 DNA: TGTGCCAGCAGGAACTTACCCTACGAGCAGTACTTC; CDR3 protein: CASRNLPYEQYF
V gene: TRBV7-2; clone size: NA; D gene: TRBD1; J gene: TRBJ2-5; CDR3 length: 18; CDR3 DNA: TGTGCCAGCAGCTTAGAAGGGGGACAGGGGGCGATGATCGAGACCCAGTACTTC; CDR3 protein: CASSLEGGQGAMIETQYF
V gene: TRBV12-1; clone size: NA; D gene: NA; J gene: TRBJ1-1; CDR3 length: 15; CDR3 DNA: TGTGCCAGCAGCCCGGACAGGTCCTTGAACACTGAAGCTTTCTTT; CDR3 protein: CASSPDRSLNTEAFF
V gene: TRBV27; clone size: NA; D gene: NA; J gene: TRBJ2-3; CDR3 length: 14; CDR3 DNA: TGTGCCAGCTCTCACCCAGATAGCACAGATACGCAGTATTTT; CDR3 protein: CASSHPDSTDTQYF
V gene: TRBV27; clone size: NA; D gene: NA; J gene: TRBJ1-6; CDR3 length: 14; CDR3 DNA: TGTGCCAGCAGTTTAACAGGGTCCAATTCACCCCTCCACTTT; CDR3 protein: CASSLTGSNSPLHF
V gene: TRBV6-1; clone size: once; D gene: TRBD1; J gene: TRBJ2-2; CDR3 length: 16; CDR3 DNA: TGTGCCAGCAGTGAAAGGGACAGGGGGTACACCGGGGAGCTGTTTTTT; CDR3 protein: CASSERDRGYTGELFF
V gene: TRBV5-6; clone size: NA; D gene: TRBD2; J gene: TRBJ2-3; CDR3 length: 17; CDR3 DNA: TGTGCCAGCAGCCCGCCAGGACTAGCGGTTCGCACAGATACGCAGTATTTT; CDR3 protein: CASSPPGLAVRTDTQYF
V gene: TRBV7-3; clone size: NA; D gene: TRBD1; J gene: TRBJ1-1; CDR3 length: 13; CDR3 DNA: TGTGCCAGCAGCCAACAACAGGGGACTGAAGCTTTCTTT; CDR3 protein: CASSQQQGTEAFF
V gene: TRBV3-1/TRBV3-2; clone size: NA; D gene: NA; J gene: TRBJ1-2; CDR3 length: 15; CDR3 DNA: TGTGCCAGCACCTCACATGAGGGGGAAAACTATGGCTACACCTTC; CDR3 protein: CASTSHEGENYGYTF
V gene: TRBV29-1; clone size: NA; D gene: NA; J gene: TRBJ1-1; CDR3 length: 10; CDR3 DNA: TGCAGCGTGGGGGGAGGTGAAGCTTTCTTT; CDR3 protein: CSVGGGEAFF
V gene: TRBV14; clone size: NA; D gene: NA; J gene: TRBJ1-1; CDR3 length: 16; CDR3 DNA: TGTGCCAGCAGCCAAGATCAAGCGGCCCAACGCACTGAAGCTTTCTTT; CDR3 protein: CASSQDQAAQRTEAFF
V gene: TRBV7-9; clone size: NA; D gene: TRBD2; J gene: TRBJ2-1; CDR3 length: 18; CDR3 DNA: TGTGCCAGCAGTCACATGGGGACTAGCGGGAGGTCCCTCCATGAGCAGTTCTTC; CDR3 protein: CASSHMGTSGRSLHEQFF
V gene: TRBV18; clone size: NA; D gene: NA; J gene: TRBJ2-5; CDR3 length: 14; CDR3 DNA: TGTGCCAGCTCACCTGGGACAACCCAAGAGACCCAGTACTTC; CDR3 protein: CASSPGTTQETQYF
V gene: TRBV2; clone size: NA; D gene: NA; J gene: TRBJ1-3; CDR3 length: 14; CDR3 DNA: TGTGCCAGCAGTGCACAGGGCTCTGGAAACACCATATATTTT; CDR3 protein: CASSAQGSGNTIYF
V gene: TRBV27; clone size: NA; D gene: NA; J gene: TRBJ1-1; CDR3 length: 14; CDR3 DNA: TGTGCCAGCACTAAAAACAGTCTGAACACTGAAGCTTTCTTT; CDR3 protein: CASTKNSLNTEAFF
V gene: TRBV4-1; clone size: few; D gene: TRBD2; J gene: TRBJ2-7; CDR3 length: 17; CDR3 DNA: TGCGCCAGCAGCCAAGCTAGCGGGAGATCTGACTCCTACGAGCAGTACTTC; CDR3 protein: CASSQASGRSDSYEQYF
V gene: TRBV6-1; clone size: NA; D gene: NA; J gene: TRBJ2-1; CDR3 length: 16; CDR3 DNA: TGTGCCAGCAGTGAAGGGTGGCCTCCCCCCGGGAATGAGCAGTTCTTC; CDR3 protein: CASSEGWPPPGNEQFF
V gene: TRBV19; clone size: NA; D gene: NA; J gene: TRBJ1-1; CDR3 length: 14; CDR3 DNA: TGTGCCAGTAGTATACGGGATACGGACACTGAAGCTTTCTTT; CDR3 protein: CASSIRDTDTEAFF
V gene: TRBV7-2; clone size: once; D gene: TRBD2; J gene: TRBJ2-1; CDR3 length: 18; CDR3 DNA: TGTGCCAGCAGCTCCTACCTAGCGGGGGGGCGTATCTTCAATGAGCAGTTCTTC; CDR3 protein: CASSSYLAGGRIFNEQFF